This T cell receptor (beta chain) was sequenced for a study of shared clonotypes between healthy human individuals. CDR3 size: 12 residues. In germline, CDR1 is SGHAT, CDR2 FQNNGV. V shed 5 bases and J shed 2 bases, with 6 bases lying between them. On this clone: Its antigen is undetermined.

Study findings and constraints: Researchers found naive subsets generally carried larger estimated richness than memory subsets.

Evenly divided among several immunoSEQ plates was the genomic DNA of each subset. TCRdb keeps only in-frame clones here, not all; method: immunoSEQ multiplex PCR. The sample yields 1.5 million to 1.9 million clones, about 98% seen once. Sequencing was done on a sample of naive CD4+ T cells sorted from blood. Subset in this sample: CD45RA+ positively selected. This chain connects TRBV11-2 to TRBJ1-1, with D unresolved. The TCR comes from a man aged 30 to 45 in good health. The CDR3 DNA is TGTGCCAGCAGCGCCTACAACACTGAAGCTTTCTTT. Protein sequence: CASSAYNTEAFF. The full variable domain, its missing parts supplied by reference TRBV11-2 and TRBJ1-1, is EAGVAQSPRYKIIEKRQSVAFWCNPISGHATLYWYQQILGQGPKLLIQFQNNGVVDDSQLPKDRFSAERLKGVDSTLKIQPAKLEDSAVYLCASSAYNTEAFFGQGTRLTVV.